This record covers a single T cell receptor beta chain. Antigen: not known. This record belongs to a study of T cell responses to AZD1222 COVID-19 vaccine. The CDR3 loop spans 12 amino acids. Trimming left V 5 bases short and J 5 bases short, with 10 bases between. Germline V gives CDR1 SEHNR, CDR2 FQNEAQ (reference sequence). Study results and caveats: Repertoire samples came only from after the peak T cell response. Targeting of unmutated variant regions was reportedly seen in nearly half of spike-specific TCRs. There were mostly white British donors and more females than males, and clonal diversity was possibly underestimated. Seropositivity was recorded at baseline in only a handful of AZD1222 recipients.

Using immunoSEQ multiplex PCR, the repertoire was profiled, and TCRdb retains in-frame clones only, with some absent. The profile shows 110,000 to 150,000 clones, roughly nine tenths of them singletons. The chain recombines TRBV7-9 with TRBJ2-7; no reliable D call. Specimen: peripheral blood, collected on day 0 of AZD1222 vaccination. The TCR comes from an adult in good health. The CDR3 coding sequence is TGTGCCAGCAGCCCCGGACGGGACGAGCAGTACTTC. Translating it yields CASSPGRDEQYF.